This T cell receptor beta chain was identified in a study of cytomegalovirus exposure and HLA in healthy donors. This CDR3 is 15 amino acids long. Per germline, CDR1 SGHTS and CDR2 YDEGEE. Losses at the gene ends were 0 bases for V and 7 bases for J; bases not matched to a gene: 4. PCR involved 60 Vbeta and 13 Jbeta primers. Assay: immunoSEQ multiplex PCR; the TCRdb copy retains only in-frame clones and omits some. The repertoire includes around 130,000 clones, 80% of them detected once, and roughly 5.5% sits in the top ten. Notes on the study in general: Clonal expansion, a later analysis showed, was greater in HLA-associated TCR beta chains than in equally common others. A later analysis linked a missense DCLRE1C variant to TCR beta V- and J-gene trimming. Common viral pathogens (according to a later analysis) appeared linked to several of the most significant clusters.

As regards this clone: Its specificity is not known.

The sample was PBMCs. The rearrangement links TRBV5-8 to TRBJ1-5; TRBD1 agrees at 10 bases. This TCR was recovered from a man aged 25 to 45 in good health and CMV-seronegative. CDR3 residues: CASSLVRTGGQPQHF. CDR3 DNA: TGTGCCAGCAGCTTGGTTCGGACAGGGGGACAGCCCCAGCATTTT. Complete variable domain (other parts from reference TRBV5-8 and TRBJ1-5): EAGVTQSPTHLIKTRGQQATLRCSPISGHTSVYWYQQALGLGLQFLLWYDEGEERNRGNFPPRFSGRQFPNYSSELNVNALELEDSALYLCASSLVRTGGQPQHFGDGTRLSIL.